This T cell receptor beta chain is from a study of CD8+CD57+ T cells in acquired aplastic anemia. This clonotype was found many times. The sequenced patients had an expansion of CD8+CD57+ cells seen by flow cytometry. Each patient had severe acquired aplastic anemia. Germline CDR1 reads SQVTM; CDR2 reads ANQGSEA. The CDR3 is made up of 11 amino acids. The V and J ends lost 1 base and 1 base respectively, with 1 base between them. It was genomic DNA that served as the template for profiling TCR beta VDJ and CDR3. TCRdb analysed the reads with MiXCR anew, one entry per CDR3 protein. This table holds some 170,000 distinct CDR3 sequences, around half found once.

This TCR came from a human donor with aplastic anemia. The specimen sequenced was sorted CD4+, CD8+, or CD8+CD57+ T cells (not recorded which) from PBMCs. The rearrangement joins TRBV29-1 to TRBJ1-1, with D uncertain. For the CDR3, the DNA is TGCAGCGTTGAAGGGAACACTGAAGCTTTCTTT. It is translated as CSVEGNTEAFF.